This T cell receptor beta chain was retrieved from a study of T cell repertoires in cytomegalovirus infection. TCRdb used MiXCR to reprocess the reads, holding one entry per CDR3 protein. The sample has over 300,000 distinct CDR3 sequences; about 17% are singletons. This clonotype was seen many times. Sequencing input: PBMCs. The receptor comes from a human donor in good health (CMV status not recorded). Some clones in this sample may be carry-over from other donors' samples.

The CDR3 loop is CASSWVAGGREDTQYF. The CDR3 nucleotides are TGTGCCAGCAGCTGGGTAGCGGGGGGGCGGGAAGATACGCAGTATTTT. The chain uses TRBV7-2 and TRBJ2-3; 11 nucleotides agree with TRBD2. Losses at the gene ends were 4 bases for V and 5 bases for J; bases not matched to a gene: 8. Germline V CDR1 and CDR2: SGHTA, FQGNSA. This CDR3 comprises 16 residues.